One sample yielded the 10 T cell receptor beta chains listed below, sequenced in a study. TCRdb processed the 5' RACE reads anew with MiXCR; each CDR3 protein has one entry. The sample lists about 42,000 distinct CDR3 sequences, approximately 30% occurring once. The sample was tumor-infiltrating memory CD4+ T cells sorted from the breast tumor. Subset indicated: memory CD4+ T cells, CD4+CD45RO+CD25-. Receptors were obtained from a female donor with breast cancer.

There are a few counts of this clonotype. This chain's CDR3 is CASSLTGRNEQFF. The CDR3 region has the DNA TGCGCCAGCAGCTTGACAGGGAGGAATGAGCAGTTCTTC. The chain has TRBV5-1 and TRBJ2-1; D tentatively reads TRBD1 or TRBD2 (6 bases each). Germline CDR1 SGHRS, CDR2 YFSETQ. The CDR3 runs to 13 residues. With 1 base removed from V and 7 bases from J, the gap between germline ends came to 9 bases.

CDR3 amino acids: CASSYTIGDEQFF. The CDR3 nucleotides read TGCGCCAGCAGCTACACTATAGGGGATGAGCAGTTCTTC. J is TRBJ2-1 and V is TRBV5-1, with D possibly matching TRBD1 (5 bases). V was cut by 3 bases and J by 8 bases, with 12 bases left in between. From germline, CDR1 is SGHRS and CDR2 YFSETQ. CDR3 size: 13 residues.

This clonotype was seen ten or more times. This chain connects TRBV20-1 to TRBJ2-1, with TRBD2 matching over 9 bases. CDR3 length equals 15 residues. The V gene end was trimmed by 6 bases and the J gene end by 10 bases; junction bases not matched to a gene: 16. Germline V CDR1 and CDR2: DFQATT, SNEGSKA (reference sequence). DNA of the CDR3: TGCAGTGCCCCATCGAGGGTGCGGGGGGGCAGGGAGCAGTTCTTC. This codes for CSAPSRVRGGREQFF.

This clonotype was counted between two and nine times. Relative to the germline gene, one junction end is altered; a read error may explain this. The chain links TRBV3-1 to TRBJ1-1, with 8 bases that match TRBD1. The CDR3 contains 14 residues. Germline CDR1 LGHDT, CDR2 YNNKEL (reference sequence). The CDR3 spells CTSSQMTGDTEAFF. CDR3 sequence (DNA): TGTACCAGCAGCCAAATGACAGGGGACACTGAAGCTTTCTTT.

In nucleotides, the CDR3 is TGTGCCAGCAGTTACGGGCAGGGGGCCAGTGAGCAGTACTTC. Amino acid sequence: CASSYGQGASEQYF. The chain couples TRBV2 to TRBJ2-7; 8 bases map to TRBD1. The V gene end was trimmed by 5 bases and the J gene end by 7 bases; junction bases not matched to a gene: 10. This CDR3 has 14 amino acids. Germline V CDR1 and CDR2: SNHLY, FYNNEI.

The table lists this clonotype with many counts. This chain uses TRBV5-1 with TRBJ1-5; 9 nucleotides match TRBD1. The CDR3 is 14 amino acids. V trimming: 2 bases; J trimming: 6 bases; junction bases outside the gene matches: 3. CDR1 and CDR2 (germline): SGHRS, YFSETQ. The CDR3 reads CASSFTGGGQPQHF. CDR3 nucleotide sequence: TGCGCCAGCAGCTTCACAGGGGGCGGTCAGCCCCAGCATTTT.

With regard to this clonotype: The conserved phenylalanine or tryptophan is not found at the CDR3 terminus, so this likely reflects a read error. This chain connects TRBV5-1 to TRBJ1-2, with TRBD1 matching 7 bases. The CDR3 sequence is 14 residues long. The J segment lost 4 bases and the V segment lost 4 bases, leaving 7 bases of the junction unmatched. Germline-derived CDR1 and CDR2 are SGHRS and YFSETQ. The CDR3 is CASSGEGAVYGYTL. The CDR3 region has the DNA TGCGCCAGCAGCGGAGAGGGGGCGGTCTATGGCTACACCCTC.

The chain has TRBV7-3 and TRBJ2-7; a weak D match, TRBD2 (6 bases). V lost 2 bases to trimming and J lost 2 bases, with 13 bases between them. Germline CDR1 and CDR2: SGHTA and FQGTGA. CDR3 length: 15 residues. CDR3 residues: CASSLDSSGAYEQYF. CDR3 DNA sequence: TGTGCCAGCAGCTTAGACTCCTCGGGAGCCTACGAGCAGTACTTC.

The rearrangement joins TRBV12-3 or TRBV12-4 to TRBJ2-7, with 14 bases identical to TRBD2. This CDR3 has 14 residues. V trimming: 8 bases; J trimming: 0 bases; junction bases outside the gene matches: 0. CDR3 DNA sequence: TGTGCCAGCGGGACTAGCGGGAGCTCCTACGAGCAGTACTTC. Its translation: CASGTSGSSYEQYF.

CDR3 sequence reads: CASCRRTGNYEQYF. CDR3 bases: TGTGCCAGCTGCCGCCGGACAGGGAACTACGAGCAGTACTTC. The chain uses TRBV5-6 and TRBJ2-7; 8 bases map to TRBD1. The CDR3 loop spans 14 amino acids. CDR1 is SGHDT, CDR2 YYEEEE, per germline. J gave up 3 bases and V 7 bases, and 9 bases lay outside the gene matches.